A selection of T cell receptor beta chains follows, all from one sample in a study of shared clonotypes between healthy human individuals. Repertoires were generated with immunoSEQ multiplex PCR, while TCRdb's copy carries only in-frame clones and drops some. The repertoire consists of about 2 million clones, with less than 95% occurring once and the leading ten covering around 1.2%. The sample comprised naive CD8+ T cells sorted from blood. The source is a man aged 18 to 29 in good health. Each CDR3 is given with its conserved first and last residue. D genes are given only for firm matches.

>TRBV5-6|TRBJ2-7|.
CASSMSPEVYEQYF
TGTGCCAGCAGTATGTCCCCAGAGGTCTACGAGCAGTACTTC
>TRBV11-2|TRBJ2-3|TRBD2
CASSLGEGLAGFLDTQYF
TGTGCCAGCAGCTTAGGGGAGGGACTAGCGGGGTTCTTGGATACGCAGTATTTT
>TRBV5-6|TRBJ2-7|TRBD2
CASYPWGGSPYEQYF
TGTGCCAGCTACCCGTGGGGGGGGTCCCCCTACGAGCAGTACTTC
>TRBV20-1|TRBJ2-7|.
CSAREVYEQYF
TGCAGTGCTAGAGAGGTCTACGAGCAGTACTTC
>TRBV7-8|TRBJ1-4|.
CASSSRGIATNEKLFF
TGTGCCAGCAGCTCTAGGGGGATTGCAACTAATGAAAAACTGTTTTTT
>TRBV30|TRBJ2-5|.
CAWTQPRSAQYF
TGTGCCTGGACCCAACCCCGGTCGGCCCAGTACTTC
>TRBV6-1|TRBJ2-7|.
CASSEGEDRHEQYF
TGTGCCAGCAGTGAAGGGGAGGACAGACATGAGCAGTACTTC
>TRBV30|TRBJ2-1|TRBD2
CACITREGRPSEQFF
TGTGCCTGTATCACCCGGGAGGGCCGCCCCAGTGAGCAGTTCTTC
>TRBV4-3|TRBJ2-7|.
CASSQDQGLGTYEQYF
TGCGCCAGCAGCCAAGACCAGGGGTTGGGAACCTACGAGCAGTACTTC
>TRBV5-1|TRBJ2-7|.
CASSIPGPREEQYF
TGCGCCAGCAGCATTCCGGGACCCCGTGAGGAGCAGTACTTC
>TRBV4-1|TRBJ2-5|TRBD1
CASSQMGTGGHQETQYF
TGCGCCAGCAGCCAAATGGGGACAGGGGGTCATCAAGAGACCCAGTACTTC
>TRBV6-1|TRBJ2-2|.
CASSEQGGLGGELFF
TGTGCCAGCAGTGAACAGGGGGGGTTAGGCGGGGAGCTGTTTTTT
>TRBV12-5|TRBJ2-2|.
CASGLVGDTGELFF
TGTGCTAGTGGTTTGGTAGGCGACACCGGGGAGCTGTTTTTT
>TRBV9|TRBJ2-7|TRBD2
CASSVGGGRLNEQYF
TGTGCCAGCAGCGTAGGGGGCGGGAGGCTCAACGAGCAGTACTTC